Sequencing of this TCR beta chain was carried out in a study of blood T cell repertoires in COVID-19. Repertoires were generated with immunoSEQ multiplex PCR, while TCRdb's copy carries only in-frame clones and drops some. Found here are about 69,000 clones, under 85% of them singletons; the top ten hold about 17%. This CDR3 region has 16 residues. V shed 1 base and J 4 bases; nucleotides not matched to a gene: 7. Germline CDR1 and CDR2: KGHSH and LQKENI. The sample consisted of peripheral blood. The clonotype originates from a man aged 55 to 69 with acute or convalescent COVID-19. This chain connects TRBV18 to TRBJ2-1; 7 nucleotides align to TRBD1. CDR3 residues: CASSPQAGGVYNEQFF. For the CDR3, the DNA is TGTGCCAGCTCACCACAGGCAGGGGGAGTATACAATGAGCAGTTCTTC.